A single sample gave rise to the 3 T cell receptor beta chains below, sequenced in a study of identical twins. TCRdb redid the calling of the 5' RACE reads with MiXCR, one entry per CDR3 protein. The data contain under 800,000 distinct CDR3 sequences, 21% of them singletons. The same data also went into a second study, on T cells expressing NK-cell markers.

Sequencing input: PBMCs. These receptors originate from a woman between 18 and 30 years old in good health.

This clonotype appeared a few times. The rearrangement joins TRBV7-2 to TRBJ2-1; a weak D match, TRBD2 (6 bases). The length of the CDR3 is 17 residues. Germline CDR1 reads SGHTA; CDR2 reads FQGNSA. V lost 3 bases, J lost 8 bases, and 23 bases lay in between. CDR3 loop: CASSFQRGGSVRHEQFF. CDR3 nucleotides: TGTGCCAGCAGCTTCCAAAGGGGAGGTTCCGTAAGGCATGAGCAGTTCTTC.

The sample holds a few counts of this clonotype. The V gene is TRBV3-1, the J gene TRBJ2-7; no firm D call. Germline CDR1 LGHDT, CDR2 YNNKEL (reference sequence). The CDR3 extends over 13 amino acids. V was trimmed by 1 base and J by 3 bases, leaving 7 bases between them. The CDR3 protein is CASSQGWDYEQYF. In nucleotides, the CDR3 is TGTGCCAGCAGCCAAGGGTGGGACTACGAGCAGTACTTC.

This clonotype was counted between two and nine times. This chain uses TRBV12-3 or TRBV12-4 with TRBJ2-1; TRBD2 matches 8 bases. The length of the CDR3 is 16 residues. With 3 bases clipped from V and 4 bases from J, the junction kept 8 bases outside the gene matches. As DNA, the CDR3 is TGTGCCAGCAGTTTCGGGAAGTCTAGCGGGTACAATGAGCAGTTCTTC. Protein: CASSFGKSSGYNEQFF.